This T cell receptor beta chain emerged from a study of CD8 T cells in Susac syndrome (dated by TCRdb to between 2017 and 2020). Turning to the overall study: Repertoire sequencing was used to test whether CD8+ T cell activation and differentiation in Susac syndrome was antigen driven. Overall study outcomes, separate from this receptor: The number of individuals in the TCR sequencing and HLA analysis was recognized as being relatively small.

The CDR3 holds 15 amino acids from the cysteine to the phenylalanine. Only the CDR3 part of the read is kept: 45 bases, read in frame from the first base. As encoded in the germline V gene, CDR1 is SNHLY while CDR2 is FYNNEI. Clipping removes 1 base from V and 7 bases from J, with 5 as the unmatched junction base count. Points on this clonotype: Its antigen is still unknown. Nothing much larger sits one base from this clone, and base qualities are not available.

RNA was extracted using the RNeasy kit, and roughly 0.5 to 1 ug of the RNA was reverse transcribed with random hexamers. The immunoSEQ multiplex PCR assay, covering 54 Vbeta and 13 Jbeta segments, was used to amplify TCR beta CDR3 regions. Bias from PCR amplification was corrected by using a synthetic template baseline for primer optimization and for computational correction. The authors processed their data as follows. Only productive sequences were kept, with reads annotated to V, D and J genes according to IMGT and analyzed in immunoSEQ Analyzer. To calculate clonality, Shannon entropy was normalized by log2 of the number of productive unique sequences and then subtracted from one. Public and private clones were assessed among the 100 most prevalent clones of each patient and control. A clone was defined as Susac-specific if it was absent from the healthy and MS cohorts, from over 1,000 published viral clones and from other ImmuneACCESS disease sequences. Clones were called with MiXCR by TCRdb after fastp trimmed the public reads at Q25, and only in-frame beta chains were retained. Rows with a matching CDR3 protein are joined into one entry that keeps the most common DNA and genes. What appears here as the V and J calls and clone size reflects TCRdb's work, not the paper's. For this sample there are around 190,000 distinct CDR3 sequences; 95% appear just once. The leading ten clones occupy approximately 0.094% of the sample.

High-throughput TCR beta sequencing profiled peripheral blood CD8+ and CD4+ T cells from healthy donors, Susac syndrome patients and multiple sclerosis patients. Healthy donors were included as age- and sex-matched controls. CD8+ TEMRA cells were enriched by FACS, while bulk CD8+ and CD4+ T cells were purified by magnetic negative isolation. Blood was drawn into EDTA tubes, processed within 24 hours, and PBMCs were isolated by density gradient centrifugation. PBMCs intended for TCR sequencing were cryopreserved in liquid nitrogen and thawed later in a water bath at 37 degrees C. Purity of sorted or isolated CD4+, CD8+ and CD8+ TEMRA cells was at least 90%.

In this chain, TRBV2 is recombined with TRBJ2-1, and 9 junctional nucleotides match TRBD2. This TCR derives from a human donor in good health. The sequencing input was CD4+ T cells from PBMCs. The bases read TGTGCCAGCAGTGAAGGGGGACTAGCCTCGAATGAGCAGTTCTTC. It is translated as CASSEGGLASNEQFF.